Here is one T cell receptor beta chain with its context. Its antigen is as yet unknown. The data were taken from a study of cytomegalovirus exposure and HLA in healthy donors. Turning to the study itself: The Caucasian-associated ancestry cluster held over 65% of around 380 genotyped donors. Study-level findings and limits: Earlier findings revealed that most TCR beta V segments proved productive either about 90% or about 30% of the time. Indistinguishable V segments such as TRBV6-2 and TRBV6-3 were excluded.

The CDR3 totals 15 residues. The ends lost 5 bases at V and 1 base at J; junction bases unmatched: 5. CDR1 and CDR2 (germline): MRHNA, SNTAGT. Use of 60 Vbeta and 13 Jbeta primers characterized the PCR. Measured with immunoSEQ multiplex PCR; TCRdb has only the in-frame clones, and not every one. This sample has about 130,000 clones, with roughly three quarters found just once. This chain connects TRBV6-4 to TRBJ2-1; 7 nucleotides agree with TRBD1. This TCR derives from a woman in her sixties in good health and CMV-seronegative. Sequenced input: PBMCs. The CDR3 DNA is TGTGCCAGCAGTAGGGGGCAGTTATCCTACAATGAGCAGTTCTTC. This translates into CASSRGQLSYNEQFF.